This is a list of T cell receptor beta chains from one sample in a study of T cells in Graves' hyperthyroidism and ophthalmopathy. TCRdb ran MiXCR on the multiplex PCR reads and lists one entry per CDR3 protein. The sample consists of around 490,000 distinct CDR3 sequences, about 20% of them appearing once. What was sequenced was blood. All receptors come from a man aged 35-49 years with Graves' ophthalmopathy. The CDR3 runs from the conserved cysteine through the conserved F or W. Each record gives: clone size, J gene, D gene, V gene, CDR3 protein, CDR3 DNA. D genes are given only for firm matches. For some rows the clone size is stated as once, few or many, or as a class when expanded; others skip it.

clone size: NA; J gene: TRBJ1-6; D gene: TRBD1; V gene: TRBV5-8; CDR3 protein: CASSPRDSFNSYNSPLHF; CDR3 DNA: TGTGCCAGCAGCCCCCGGGACAGCTTCAACTCCTATAATTCACCCCTCCACTTT
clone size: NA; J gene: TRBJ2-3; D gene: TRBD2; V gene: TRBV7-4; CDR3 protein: CASSTRISGGVTDTQYF; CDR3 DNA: TGTGCCAGCAGCACCCGGATTAGCGGGGGGGTAACAGATACGCAGTATTTT
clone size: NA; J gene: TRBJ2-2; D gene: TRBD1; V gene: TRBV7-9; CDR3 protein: CASSLSPGQGENTGELFF; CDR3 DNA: TGTGCCAGCAGCTTGAGCCCGGGACAGGGGGAAAACACCGGGGAGCTGTTTTTT
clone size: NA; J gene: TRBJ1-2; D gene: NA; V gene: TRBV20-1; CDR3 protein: CSASPKSNYGYTF; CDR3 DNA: TGCAGTGCTAGTCCTAAATCCAACTATGGCTACACCTTC
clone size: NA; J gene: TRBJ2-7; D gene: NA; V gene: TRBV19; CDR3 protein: CASRHDRDSQQYF; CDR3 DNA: TGTGCCAGTAGGCACGACCGGGACTCACAGCAGTACTTC
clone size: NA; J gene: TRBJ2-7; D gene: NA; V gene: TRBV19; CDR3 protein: CASSTKDSGLSYEQYF; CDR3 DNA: TGTGCCAGTAGCACTAAGGACAGTGGACTCTCCTACGAGCAGTACTTC
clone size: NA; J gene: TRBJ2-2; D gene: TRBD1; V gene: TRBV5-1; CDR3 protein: CASSARSPGQGTGELFF; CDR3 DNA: TGCGCCAGCAGCGCCCGAAGCCCGGGACAGGGGACCGGGGAGCTGTTTTTT
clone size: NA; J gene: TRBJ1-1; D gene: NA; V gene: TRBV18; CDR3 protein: CASSNMNTEAFF; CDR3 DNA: TGTGCCAGCTCAAACATGAACACTGAAGCTTTCTTT
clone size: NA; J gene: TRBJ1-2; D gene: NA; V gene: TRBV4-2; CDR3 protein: CASSLSRGGGHYGYTF; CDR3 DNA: TGTGCCAGCAGCCTTTCTAGGGGAGGAGGTCACTATGGCTACACCTTC
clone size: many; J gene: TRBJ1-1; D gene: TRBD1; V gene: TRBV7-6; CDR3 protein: CATRGQKNTEAFF; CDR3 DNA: TGTGCCACCAGGGGACAGAAGAACACTGAAGCTTTCTTT
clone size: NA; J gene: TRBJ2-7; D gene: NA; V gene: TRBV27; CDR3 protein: CASGPGNEGFYEQYF; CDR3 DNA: TGTGCCAGCGGTCCGGGGAACGAAGGGTTCTACGAGCAGTACTTC
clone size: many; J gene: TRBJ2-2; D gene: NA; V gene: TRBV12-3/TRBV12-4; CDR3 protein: CASSPSLTGELFF; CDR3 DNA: TGTGCCAGCAGTCCTAGCCTCACCGGGGAGCTGTTTTTT
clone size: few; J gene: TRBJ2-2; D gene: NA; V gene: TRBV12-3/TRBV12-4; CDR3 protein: CASISGPGELFF; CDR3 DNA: TGTGCCAGCATATCAGGACCCGGGGAGCTGTTTTTT
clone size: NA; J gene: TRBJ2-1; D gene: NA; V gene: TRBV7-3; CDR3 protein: CASSSPGRGSEQFF; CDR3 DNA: TGTGCCAGCAGCTCCCCCGGAAGGGGAAGTGAGCAGTTCTTC
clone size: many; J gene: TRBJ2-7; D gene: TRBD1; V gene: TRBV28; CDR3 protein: CASKPVGTGLIEQYF; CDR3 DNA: TGTGCCAGCAAGCCGGTCGGGACAGGGTTGATCGAGCAGTACTTC
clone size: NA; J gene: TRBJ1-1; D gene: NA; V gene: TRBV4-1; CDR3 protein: CASSQQRTEAFF; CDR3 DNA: TGCGCCAGCAGCCAGCAACGCACTGAAGCTTTCTTT
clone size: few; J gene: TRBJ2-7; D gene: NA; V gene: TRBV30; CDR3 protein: CAWSTPGQPYEQYF; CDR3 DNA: TGTGCCTGGAGTACCCCCGGACAGCCATACGAGCAGTACTTC
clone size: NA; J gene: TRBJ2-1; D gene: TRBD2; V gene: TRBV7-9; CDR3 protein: CASLTSGRAVCYDEQFF; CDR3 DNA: TGTGCCAGCCTGACTAGCGGGAGGGCCGTTTGTTACGATGAGCAGTTCTTC
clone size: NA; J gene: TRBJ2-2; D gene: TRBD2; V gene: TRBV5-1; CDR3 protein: CASSLRELGTGELFF; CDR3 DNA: TGTGCCAGCAGTTTGCGGGAGTTGGGCACCGGGGAGCTGTTTTTT
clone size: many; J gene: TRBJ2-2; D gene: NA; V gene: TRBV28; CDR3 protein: CASSGTPRTGELFF; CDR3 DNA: TGTGCCAGCAGTGGGACTCCGCGAACCGGGGAGCTGTTTTTT
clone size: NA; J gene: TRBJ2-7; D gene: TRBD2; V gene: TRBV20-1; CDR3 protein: CSASWMSGGREQYF; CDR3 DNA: TGCAGTGCTAGTTGGATGTCGGGAGGTCGCGAGCAGTACTTC
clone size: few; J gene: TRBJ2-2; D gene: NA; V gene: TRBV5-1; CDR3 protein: CASSLYRGNTGELFF; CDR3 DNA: TGCGCCAGCAGCTTGTACCGGGGAAACACCGGGGAGCTGTTTTTT
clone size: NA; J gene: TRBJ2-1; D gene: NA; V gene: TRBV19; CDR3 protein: CASSPGGVGYNKQFF; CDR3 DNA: TGTGCCAGTAGCCCAGGAGGGGTGGGGTACAATAAGCAGTTCTTC
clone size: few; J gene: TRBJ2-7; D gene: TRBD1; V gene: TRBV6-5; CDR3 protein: CASSYAPGQTNYEQYF; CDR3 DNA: TGTGCCAGCAGTTATGCACCGGGACAGACGAATTACGAGCAGTACTTC
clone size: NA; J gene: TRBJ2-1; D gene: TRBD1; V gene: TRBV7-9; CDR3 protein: CASSHQKQGPFLGNEQFF; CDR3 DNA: TGTGCCAGCAGCCATCAGAAACAGGGGCCTTTCTTGGGCAATGAGCAGTTCTTC
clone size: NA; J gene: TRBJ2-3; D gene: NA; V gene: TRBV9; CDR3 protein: CASSVEPNRGTDTQYF; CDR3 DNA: TGTGCCAGCAGCGTAGAACCAAACCGGGGCACAGATACGCAGTATTTT
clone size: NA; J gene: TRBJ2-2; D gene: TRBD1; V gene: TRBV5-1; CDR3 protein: CASSLVGQENTGELFF; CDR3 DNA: TGCGCCAGCAGCTTGGTGGGACAGGAAAACACCGGGGAGCTGTTTTTT
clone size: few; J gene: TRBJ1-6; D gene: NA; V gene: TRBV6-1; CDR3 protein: CASRRAGNSPLHF; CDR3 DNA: TGTGCCAGTCGAAGGGCCGGTAATTCACCCCTCCACTTT
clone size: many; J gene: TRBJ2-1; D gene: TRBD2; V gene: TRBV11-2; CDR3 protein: CASSLLLAGGAFNEQFF; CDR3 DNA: TGTGCCAGCAGCCTTCTTTTAGCGGGAGGAGCCTTCAATGAGCAGTTCTTC
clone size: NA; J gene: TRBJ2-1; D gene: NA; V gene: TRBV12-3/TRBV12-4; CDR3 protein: CASSPGLSNNEQFF; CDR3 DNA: TGTGCCAGCAGTCCGGGACTGTCGAACAATGAGCAGTTCTTC
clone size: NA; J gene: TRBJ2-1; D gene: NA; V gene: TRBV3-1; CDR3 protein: CASSRGSGFSYNEQFF; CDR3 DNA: TGTGCCAGCAGCCGGGGAAGCGGGTTCTCCTACAATGAGCAGTTCTTC
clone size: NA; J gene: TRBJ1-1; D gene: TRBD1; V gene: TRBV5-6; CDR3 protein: CASSWTGEATEAFF; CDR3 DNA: TGTGCCAGCAGCTGGACAGGGGAGGCCACTGAAGCTTTCTTT
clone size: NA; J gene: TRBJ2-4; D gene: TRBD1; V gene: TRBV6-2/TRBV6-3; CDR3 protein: CASSYLGQGSVIAKNIQYF; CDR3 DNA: TGTGCCAGCAGCTACCTGGGACAGGGGAGTGTTATTGCCAAAAACATTCAGTACTTC
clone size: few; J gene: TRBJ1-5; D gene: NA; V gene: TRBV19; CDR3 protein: CASSIWQNSNQPQHF; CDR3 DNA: TGTGCCAGTAGTATCTGGCAGAATAGCAATCAGCCCCAGCATTTT
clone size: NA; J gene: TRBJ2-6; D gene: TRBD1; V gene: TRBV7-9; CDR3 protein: CASSLRGPGANVLTF; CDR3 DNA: TGTGCCAGCAGCTTAAGGGGGCCTGGGGCCAACGTCCTGACTTTC
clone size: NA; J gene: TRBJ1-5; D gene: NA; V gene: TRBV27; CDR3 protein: CASSLQQSQPQHF; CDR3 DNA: TGTGCCAGCAGTTTACAGCAGAGTCAGCCCCAGCATTTT
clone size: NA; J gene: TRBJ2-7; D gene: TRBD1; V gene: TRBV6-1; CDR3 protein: CASSSTRDRIISYEQYF; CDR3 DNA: TGTGCCAGCAGTTCGACTAGGGACAGGATTATCTCCTACGAGCAGTACTTC
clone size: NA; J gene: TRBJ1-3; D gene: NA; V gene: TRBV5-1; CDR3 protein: CASSLAGTIYF; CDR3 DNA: TGCGCCAGCAGCCTGGCTGGGACCATATATTTT
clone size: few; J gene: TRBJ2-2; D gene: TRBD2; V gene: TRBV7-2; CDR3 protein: CASSYGLAGTGELFF; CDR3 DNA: TGTGCCAGCAGCTACGGACTAGCGGGGACCGGGGAGCTGTTTTTT
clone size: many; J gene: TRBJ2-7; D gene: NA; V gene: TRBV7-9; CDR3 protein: CASSPSGDEQYF; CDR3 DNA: TGTGCCAGCAGCCCATCCGGCGACGAGCAGTACTTC
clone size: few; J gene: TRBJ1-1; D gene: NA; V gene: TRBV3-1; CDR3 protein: CASSQRGGTEAFF; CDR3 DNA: TGTGCCAGCAGCCAGCGGGGGGGCACTGAAGCTTTCTTT
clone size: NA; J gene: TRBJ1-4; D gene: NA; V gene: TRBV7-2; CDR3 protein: CASSPIAGANEKLFF; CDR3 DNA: TGTGCCAGCAGCCCTATAGCAGGGGCCAATGAAAAACTGTTTTTT
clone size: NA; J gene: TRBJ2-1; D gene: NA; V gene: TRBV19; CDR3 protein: CASRGTLYNEQFF; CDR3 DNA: TGTGCCAGTAGAGGGACCCTCTACAATGAGCAGTTCTTC